This T cell receptor beta chain was found in a study of cytomegalovirus exposure and HLA in healthy donors. The donors were part of the approximately 130-subject validation cohort, which stood apart from the roughly 670-subject first cohort. On this clone itself: What it binds is not known.

Data came from immunoSEQ multiplex PCR; TCRdb stores just in-frame clones and leaves some out. The sample yields over 200,000 clones, over 65% seen once. The CDR3 length is 13 residues. The V and J ends lost 1 base and 2 bases respectively, with 7 bases between them. The germline V gene encodes CDR1 SGHRS and CDR2 YFSETQ. Study observations and caveats: Most TCR sequences proved rare, with some public TCRs found in many donors. Researchers counted some 150 TCR beta chains as cytomegalovirus-associated.

This TCR was recovered from a woman under 30 in good health and CMV-seronegative. The chain employs TRBV5-1 and TRBJ2-7; TRBD1 is a possible D gene (5 bases). Sequenced material: PBMCs. CDR3 protein: CASSLRGAYEQYF. The DNA for the CDR3 is TGCGCCAGCAGCTTGAGGGGCGCCTACGAGCAGTACTTC.